These 13 T cell receptor beta chains originate from one sample sequenced in a study of blood T cell repertoires in COVID-19. Data came from immunoSEQ multiplex PCR; TCRdb stores just in-frame clones and leaves some out. Of around 190,000 clones in the sample, around 89% are singletons; the top ten hold approximately 4.4%. Sequencing used peripheral blood. The receptors were sampled from a human donor in a cohort sampled during active COVID-19.

The J gene is TRBJ2-7, the V gene TRBV9; 8 bases map to TRBD2. The ends lost 4 bases at V and 1 base at J; junction bases unmatched: 4. The CDR3 extends over 14 amino acids. The germline V gene has CDR1 SGDLS and CDR2 YYNGEE. The CDR3 sequence: CASSFSGSSYEQYF. CDR3 in DNA: TGTGCCAGCAGCTTCAGCGGGAGTTCCTACGAGCAGTACTTC. Together with reference TRBV9 and TRBJ2-7, the CDR3 gives the full variable domain: DSGVTQTPKHLITATGQRVTLRCSPRSGDLSVYWYQQSLDQGLQFLIQYYNGEERAKGNILERFSAQQFPDLHSELNLSSLELGDSALYFCASSFSGSSYEQYFGPGTRLTVT.

V gene TRBV6-1 combines with J gene TRBJ1-6; no reliable D call. The germline gives CDR1 MNHNS, CDR2 SASEGT. Trimming took 0 bases from V and 10 from J, leaving 7 bases between them. This CDR3 spans 13 amino acids. CDR3 residues: CASSEALRSPLHF. Written as DNA, the CDR3 is TGTGCCAGCAGTGAAGCGCTTCGGTCACCCCTCCACTTT.

This clone was counted a single time. CDR3 nucleotides: TGTGCCATCAGGGGCACTAGCGGGGGCCACCAAGAGACCCAGTACTTC. As protein: CAIRGTSGGHQETQYF. The V and J genes are TRBV10-3 and TRBJ2-5; 11 nucleotides line up with TRBD2. Trimming took 6 bases from V and 0 from J; bases not matched to a gene: 6. Germline assignment: CDR1 ENHRY and CDR2 SYGVKD. The CDR3 runs to 16 residues.

This clone was counted a single time. The chain uses TRBV2 and TRBJ2-3, with 7 bases fitting TRBD1. From germline, CDR1 is SNHLY and CDR2 FYNNEI. The J segment lost 2 bases and the V segment lost 6 bases, leaving 5 bases of the junction unmatched. This CDR3 is 14 amino acids long. This CDR3 reads CASRIDRATDTQYF. The CDR3 bases are TGTGCCAGCAGGATAGACAGGGCCACAGATACGCAGTATTTT.

The rearrangement joins TRBV25-1 to TRBJ1-1, with 8 bases lining up with TRBD1. From germline, CDR1 is MGHDK and CDR2 SYGVNS. Unmatched junction bases numbered 4, after V lost 6 bases and J lost 1 base. This CDR3 is built from 14 residues. Written as DNA, the CDR3 is TGTGCCAGCAGCTTTGGACAGGGGAACACTGAAGCTTTCTTT. It codes for CASSFGQGNTEAFF.

The CDR3 DNA sequence: TGTGCCAGCAGCTTGTTAGGACAGAGCTCTGGAAACACCATATATTTT. Protein: CASSLLGQSSGNTIYF. The V call is TRBV7-9, the J call TRBJ1-3, with TRBD1 as a possible D gene (6 bases). The V gene lost 3 bases and the J gene lost 0 bases, with 12 bases spanning the gap. This CDR3 contains 16 residues. CDR1 is SEHNR, CDR2 FQNEAQ, per germline (reference sequence). Full variable domain (remainder filled in from reference TRBV7-9 and TRBJ1-3): DTGVSQNPRHKITKRGQNVTFRCDPISEHNRLYWYRQTLGQGPEFLTYFQNEAQLEKSRLLSDRFSAERPKGSFSTLEIQRTEQGDSAMYLCASSLLGQSSGNTIYFGEGSWLTVV.

The chain uses TRBV6-5 and TRBJ2-5; a possible D gene is TRBD1 (6 bases). Trimming shortened V by 0 bases and J by 1 base, and 9 bases separated the two germline ends. The CDR3 is 15 amino acids. Germline V CDR1 and CDR2: MNHEY, SVGAGI. The CDR3 loop is CASSYSGAIQETQYF. DNA of the CDR3: TGTGCCAGCAGTTACTCGGGGGCCATCCAAGAGACCCAGTACTTC.

The V gene is TRBV30, the J gene TRBJ2-1, with 9 bases fitting TRBD2. This CDR3 comprises 14 residues. Trimming took 0 bases from V and 8 from J; bases not matched to a gene: 5. Germline lookup yields CDR1 GTSNPN and CDR2 SVGIG (reference sequence). This CDR3 is CAWSVRGGGDEQFF. The CDR3 DNA follows: TGTGCCTGGAGTGTACGTGGCGGGGGGGATGAGCAGTTCTTC. The full variable domain, with the rest looked up from reference TRBV30 and TRBJ2-1, is SQTIHQWPATLVQPVGSPLSLECTVEGTSNPNLYWYRQAAGRGLQLLFYSVGIGQISSEVPQNLSASRPQDRQFILSSKKLLLSDSGFYLCAWSVRGGGDEQFFGPGTRLTVL.

The chain employs TRBV7-2 and TRBJ2-3, with 8 nucleotides matching TRBD2. The CDR3 length is 16 residues. With 2 bases clipped from V and 2 bases from J, the junction kept 6 bases outside the gene matches. Germline-derived CDR1 and CDR2 are SGHTA and FQGNSA. In nucleotides, the CDR3 is TGTGCCAGCAGCTTAAAGCGGGGGCCGTTCACAGATACGCAGTATTTT. This gives the protein CASSLKRGPFTDTQYF.

The J gene is TRBJ2-7, the V gene TRBV7-9, with D unclear. The germline CDR1 and CDR2 sequences are SEHNR and FQNEAQ (reference sequence). The CDR3 extends over 12 amino acids. The V and J ends lost 0 bases and 4 bases respectively, with 4 bases between them. CDR3 sequence reads: CASSLALYEQYF. The CDR3 DNA reads TGTGCCAGCAGCTTAGCCCTATACGAGCAGTACTTC.

The rearrangement links TRBV6-2 or TRBV6-3 to TRBJ2-1; 10 bases align to TRBD2. With V trimmed by 2 bases and J by 8 bases, 6 bases remained unmatched. Germline lookup yields CDR1 MNHEY and CDR2 SVGEGT. This CDR3 contains 15 residues. CDR3 coding DNA: TGTGCCAGCAGTTACGCTAGCGGGAGTGTCTATGAGCAGTTCTTC. Protein: CASSYASGSVYEQFF.

V gene TRBV6-6 combines with J gene TRBJ2-1, with D possibly TRBD2 on 6 matching bases. The CDR3 has 12 amino acids. Germline CDR1 reads MNHNY; CDR2 reads SVGAGI (reference sequence). The V end lost 6 bases, the J end lost 7 bases, and 10 bases lay between the germline ends. CDR3 sequence: CASRYSGNEQFF. The CDR3 DNA sequence: TGTGCCAGCAGATATAGCGGAAATGAGCAGTTCTTC.

The sample holds one count of this clone. The rearrangement joins TRBV24-1 to TRBJ2-2; D is undetermined. The germline CDR1 and CDR2 sequences are KGHDR and SFDVKD. The CDR3 extends over 15 amino acids. Trimming took 3 bases from V and 1 from J, leaving 8 bases between them. CDR3: CATSDTHKNTGELFF. The DNA of the CDR3 is TGTGCCACCAGTGATACCCACAAGAACACCGGGGAGCTGTTTTTT.